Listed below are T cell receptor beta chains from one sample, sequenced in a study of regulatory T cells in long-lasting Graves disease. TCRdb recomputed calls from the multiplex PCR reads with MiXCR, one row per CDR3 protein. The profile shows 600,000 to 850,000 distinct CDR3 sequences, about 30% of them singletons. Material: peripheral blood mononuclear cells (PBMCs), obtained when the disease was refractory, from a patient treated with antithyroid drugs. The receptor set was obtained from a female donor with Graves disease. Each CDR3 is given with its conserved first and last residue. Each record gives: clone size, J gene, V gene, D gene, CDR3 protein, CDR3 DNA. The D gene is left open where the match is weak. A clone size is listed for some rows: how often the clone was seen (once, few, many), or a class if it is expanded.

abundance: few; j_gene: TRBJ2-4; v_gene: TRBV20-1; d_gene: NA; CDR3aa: CSARAALANIQYF; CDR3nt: TGCAGTGCAAGGGCCGCCCTGGCAAACATTCAGTACTTC
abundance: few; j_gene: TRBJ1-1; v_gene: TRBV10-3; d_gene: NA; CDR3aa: CAIKQTPRGGNTEAFF; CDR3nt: TGTGCCATCAAACAGACGCCGAGAGGTGGGAACACTGAAGCTTTCTTT
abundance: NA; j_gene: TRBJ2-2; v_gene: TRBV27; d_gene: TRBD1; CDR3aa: CASTWTGGFTGELFF; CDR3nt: TGTGCCAGTACGTGGACAGGGGGCTTCACCGGGGAGCTGTTTTTT
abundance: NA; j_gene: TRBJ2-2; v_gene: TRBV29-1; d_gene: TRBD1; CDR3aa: CSAGQETGELFF; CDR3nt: TGCAGCGCGGGACAGGAGACCGGGGAGCTGTTTTTT
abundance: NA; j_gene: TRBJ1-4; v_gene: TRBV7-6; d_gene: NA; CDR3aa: CASSSYPEGEKLFF; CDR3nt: TGTGCCAGCAGCTCGTACCCTGAGGGTGAAAAACTGTTTTTT
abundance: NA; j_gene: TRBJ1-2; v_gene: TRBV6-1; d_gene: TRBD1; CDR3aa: CASSRTGQGYTF; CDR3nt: TGTGCCAGCAGTCGGACAGGGCAGGGCTACACCTTC
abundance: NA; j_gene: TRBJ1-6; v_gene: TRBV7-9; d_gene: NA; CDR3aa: CASSLRVADSPLHF; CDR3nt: TGTGCCAGCAGCTTGCGGGTGGCGGATTCACCCCTCCACTTT
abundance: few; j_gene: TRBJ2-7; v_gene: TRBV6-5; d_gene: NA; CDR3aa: CASSYSYQPASYEQYF; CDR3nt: TGTGCCAGCAGTTACTCTTATCAGCCCGCGTCCTACGAGCAGTACTTC
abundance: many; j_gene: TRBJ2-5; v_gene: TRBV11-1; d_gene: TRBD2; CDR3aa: CASSSTGTSGKETQYF; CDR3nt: TGTGCCAGCAGCTCTACCGGGACTAGCGGGAAGGAGACCCAGTACTTC
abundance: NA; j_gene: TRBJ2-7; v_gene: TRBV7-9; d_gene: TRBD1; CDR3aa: CASSLGTGSAERGEQYF; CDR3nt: TGCGCCAGCAGCTTGGGGACAGGTTCGGCGGAGAGGGGCGAGCAGTACTTC
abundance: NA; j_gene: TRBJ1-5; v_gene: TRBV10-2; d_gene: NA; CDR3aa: CASRGGSDQPQHF; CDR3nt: TGCGCCAGCAGGGGGGGTTCGGATCAGCCCCAGCATTTT
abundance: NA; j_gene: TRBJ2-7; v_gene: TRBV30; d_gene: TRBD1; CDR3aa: CAWSAWTGREQYF; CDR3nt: TGTGCCTGGAGTGCCTGGACAGGGCGCGAGCAGTACTTC
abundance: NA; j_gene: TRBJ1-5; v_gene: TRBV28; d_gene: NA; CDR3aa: CASSLWAGSSNQPRHF; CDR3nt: TGTGCCAGCAGTTTATGGGCCGGGAGTAGCAATCAGCCCCGGCATTTT
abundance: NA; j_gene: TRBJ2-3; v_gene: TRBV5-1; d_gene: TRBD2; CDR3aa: CASRIGRGTDTQYF; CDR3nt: TGCGCCAGCAGGATCGGGAGGGGCACAGATACGCAGTATTTT
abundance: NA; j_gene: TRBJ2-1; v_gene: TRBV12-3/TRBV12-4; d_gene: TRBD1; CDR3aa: CASSPRTGDNEQFF; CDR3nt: TGTGCCAGCAGTCCGCGGACAGGGGACAATGAGCAGTTCTTC
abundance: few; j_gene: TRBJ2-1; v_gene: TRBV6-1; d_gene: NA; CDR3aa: CASSTSPGSSYNEQFF; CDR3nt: TGTGCCAGCAGTACCTCGCCGGGGAGCTCCTACAATGAGCAGTTCTTC
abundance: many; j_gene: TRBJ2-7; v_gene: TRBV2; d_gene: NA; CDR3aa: CASSVAGGDYEQYF; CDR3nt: TGTGCCAGCAGTGTCGCCGGGGGCGATTACGAGCAGTACTTC
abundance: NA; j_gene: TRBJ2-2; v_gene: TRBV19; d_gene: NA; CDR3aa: CASSIGYGGINTGELFF; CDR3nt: TGTGCCAGTAGTATAGGATATGGGGGCATCAACACCGGGGAGCTGTTTTTT
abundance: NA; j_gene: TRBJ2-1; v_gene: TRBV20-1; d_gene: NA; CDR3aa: CSASLVGIPSEQFF; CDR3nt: TGCAGTGCTAGCCTAGTCGGCATCCCCAGTGAGCAGTTCTTC
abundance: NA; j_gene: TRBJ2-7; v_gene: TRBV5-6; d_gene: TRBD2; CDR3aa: CASSLVLAGVDEQYF; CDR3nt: TGTGCCAGCAGCTTGGTTCTAGCGGGAGTTGACGAGCAGTACTTC
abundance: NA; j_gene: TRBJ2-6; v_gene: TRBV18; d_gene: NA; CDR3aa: CASSPPWAGANVLTF; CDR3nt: TGTGCCAGCTCACCACCCTGGGCTGGGGCCAACGTCCTGACTTTC
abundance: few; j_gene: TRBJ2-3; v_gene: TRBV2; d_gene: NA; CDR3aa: CASSDSYTDTQYF; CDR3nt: TGTGCCAGCAGTGACAGTTACACAGATACGCAGTATTTT